These T cell receptor beta chains were read from a single sample in a study of cytomegalovirus exposure and HLA in healthy donors. Profiled with immunoSEQ multiplex PCR; TCRdb holds only in-frame clones, not every one. Of some 170,000 clones in the sample, 65% to 80% were seen once. Sequenced material: PBMCs. Receptor source: a woman between 25 and 40 years old in good health and CMV-seronegative. Both conserved end residues are part of each CDR3. The D gene is left open where the match is weak. Clone size appears in some rows only: once, few, many, or a class for an expanded clone.

j_gene,d_gene,abundance,v_gene,CDR3aa,CDR3nt
TRBJ1-2,.,.,TRBV18,CASSPPQEDYGYTF,TGTGCCAGCTCACCACCTCAGGAAGACTATGGCTACACCTTC
TRBJ2-7,TRBD1,.,TRBV6-5,CASRAGQGAYEQYF,TGTGCCAGCCGGGCGGGACAGGGTGCCTACGAGCAGTACTTC
TRBJ2-1,TRBD2,.,TRBV6-6,CASVSGRNNEQFF,TGTGCCAGCGTTAGCGGGAGAAACAATGAGCAGTTCTTC
TRBJ1-2,TRBD1,.,TRBV7-2,CASSPRTGANYGYTF,TGTGCCAGCAGCCCGAGGACAGGAGCTAACTATGGCTACACCTTC
TRBJ2-1,TRBD2,.,TRBV19,CASSRRGSNEQFF,TGTGCCAGTAGTCGGCGCGGGAGCAATGAGCAGTTCTTC
TRBJ2-7,TRBD2,.,TRBV5-4,CASSLQTSGTYEQYF,TGTGCCAGCAGCTTGCAGACTAGCGGGACCTACGAGCAGTACTTC
TRBJ2-7,TRBD1,.,TRBV6-1,CASRPGTGVNEQYF,TGTGCCAGCAGGCCCGGGACAGGGGTCAACGAGCAGTACTTC
TRBJ2-3,TRBD2,few,TRBV10-3,CAIGSPGLAGGRSGTDTQYF,TGTGCCATCGGGTCACCGGGACTAGCGGGAGGGCGGTCTGGCACAGATACGCAGTATTTT
TRBJ2-7,TRBD1,.,TRBV6-5,CASSRDRAEEYF,TGTGCCAGCAGTCGCGACAGGGCCGAGGAGTACTTC
TRBJ1-5,TRBD1,once,TRBV30,CAWSAYRGFQHF,TGTGCCTGGAGTGCATACAGGGGGTTCCAGCATTTT
TRBJ2-2,TRBD1,.,TRBV9,CASSPNPGTGGTNTELFF,TGTGCCAGCAGCCCTAACCCCGGGACAGGGGGCACGAATACGGAGCTGTTTTTT
TRBJ1-1,.,.,TRBV2,CASRPQRLLAEAFF,TGTGCCAGCAGGCCTCAGCGACTTTTAGCTGAAGCTTTCTTT
TRBJ2-3,TRBD2,.,TRBV28,CASSLLFGGRADPSTDTQYF,TGTGCCAGCAGTTTACTCTTCGGCGGGAGGGCTGACCCTAGCACAGATACGCAGTATTTT
TRBJ2-3,.,.,TRBV4-2,CASSQSPGDGDTQYF,TGTGCCAGCAGCCAATCTCCGGGGGACGGAGATACGCAGTATTTT
TRBJ1-4,.,.,TRBV10-3,CAISEEGGYEKLFF,TGTGCCATCAGTGAGGAGGGAGGGTATGAAAAACTGTTTTTT
TRBJ2-7,.,.,TRBV7-2,CASSLRLTRSSVHEQYF,TGTGCCAGCAGCTTACGCCTGACTAGATCCTCCGTCCACGAGCAGTACTTC
TRBJ2-1,.,few,TRBV5-8,CASSLYADYNEQFF,TGTGCCAGCAGCTTGTATGCGGACTACAATGAGCAGTTCTTC